This record looks at one T cell receptor (beta chain) sequence and its context. Repertoires were generated with immunoSEQ multiplex PCR, while TCRdb's copy carries only in-frame clones and drops some. The sample has around 70,000 clones, 84% seen once. This sample was included in a study of blood T cell repertoires in COVID-19. The receptor was derived from a man between 65 and 80 years old with acute or convalescent COVID-19. The specimen was peripheral blood.

The CDR3 nucleotides are TGTGCCAGCAGCCAAGATTACCAGGGAAGCCACGAGCAGTACTTC. This codes for CASSQDYQGSHEQYF. The chain combines TRBV3-1 (or the pseudogene TRBV3-2) with TRBJ2-7; possibly TRBD1 for D (5 bases). The CDR3 consists of 15 residues. The germline CDR1 and CDR2 sequences are LGHDT and YNNKEL (reference sequence). The V end lost 0 bases, the J end lost 5 bases, and 14 bases lay between the germline ends.